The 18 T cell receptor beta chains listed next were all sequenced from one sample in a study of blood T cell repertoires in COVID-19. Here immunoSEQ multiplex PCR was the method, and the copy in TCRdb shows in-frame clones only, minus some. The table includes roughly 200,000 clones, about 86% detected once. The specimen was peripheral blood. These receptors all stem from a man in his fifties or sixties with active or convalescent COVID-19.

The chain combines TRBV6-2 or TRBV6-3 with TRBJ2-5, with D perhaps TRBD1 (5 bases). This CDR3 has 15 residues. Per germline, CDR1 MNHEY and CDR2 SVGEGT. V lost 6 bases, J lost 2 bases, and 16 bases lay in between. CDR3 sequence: CASSRTRVQQETQYF. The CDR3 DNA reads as TGTGCCAGCAGCCGAACCAGGGTTCAACAAGAGACCCAGTACTTC.

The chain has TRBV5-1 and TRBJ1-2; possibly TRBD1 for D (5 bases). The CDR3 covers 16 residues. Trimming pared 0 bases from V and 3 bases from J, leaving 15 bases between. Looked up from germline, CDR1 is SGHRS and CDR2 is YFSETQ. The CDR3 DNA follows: TGCGCCAGCAGCTTGGAATTTGTTGGGGGGTACTATGGCTACACCTTC. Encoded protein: CASSLEFVGGYYGYTF.

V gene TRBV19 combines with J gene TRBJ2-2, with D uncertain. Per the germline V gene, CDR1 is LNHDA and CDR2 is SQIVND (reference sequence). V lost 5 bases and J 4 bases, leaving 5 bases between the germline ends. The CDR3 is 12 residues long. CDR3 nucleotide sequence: TGTGCCAGTAGTTATAGCACCGGGGAGCTGTTTTTT. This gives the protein CASSYSTGELFF.

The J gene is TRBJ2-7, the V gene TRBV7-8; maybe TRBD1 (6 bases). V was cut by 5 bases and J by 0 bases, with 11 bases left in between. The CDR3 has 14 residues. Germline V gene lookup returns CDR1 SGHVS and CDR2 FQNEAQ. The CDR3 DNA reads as TGTGCCAGCAGCCCAGGACAGAACTCCTACGAGCAGTACTTC. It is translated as CASSPGQNSYEQYF.

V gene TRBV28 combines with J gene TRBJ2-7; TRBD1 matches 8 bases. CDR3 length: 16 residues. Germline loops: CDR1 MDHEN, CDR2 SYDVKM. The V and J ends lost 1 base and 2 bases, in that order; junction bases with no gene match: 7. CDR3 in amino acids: CASSLSRTGNAYEQYF. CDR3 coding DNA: TGTGCCAGCAGTTTATCACGGACAGGGAACGCCTACGAGCAGTACTTC.

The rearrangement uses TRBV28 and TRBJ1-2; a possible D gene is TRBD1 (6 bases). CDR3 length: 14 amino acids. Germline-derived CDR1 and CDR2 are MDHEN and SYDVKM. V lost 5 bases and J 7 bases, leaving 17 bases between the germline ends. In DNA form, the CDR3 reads TGTGCCAGCAGTCAGACAGGTTCTTGGGGTGGCTACACCTTC. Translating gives CASSQTGSWGGYTF.

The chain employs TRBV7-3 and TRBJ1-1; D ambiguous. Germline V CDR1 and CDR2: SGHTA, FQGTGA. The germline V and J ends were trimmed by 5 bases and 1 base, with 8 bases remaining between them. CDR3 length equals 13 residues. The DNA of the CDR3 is TGTGCCAGCAGCCAACTGAGGAACACTGAAGCTTTCTTT. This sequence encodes CASSQLRNTEAFF.

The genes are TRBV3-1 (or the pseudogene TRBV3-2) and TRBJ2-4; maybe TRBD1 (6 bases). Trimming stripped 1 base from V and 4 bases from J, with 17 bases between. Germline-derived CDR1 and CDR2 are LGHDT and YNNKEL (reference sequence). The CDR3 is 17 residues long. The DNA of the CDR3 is TGTGCCAGCAGCCAAGGGTCTCAGGGGTTCGAGAAAAACATTCAGTACTTC. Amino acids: CASSQGSQGFEKNIQYF.

The CDR3 reads CASSYSTRGHPNTGELFF. The CDR3 DNA reads as TGTGCCAGCAGTTACTCGACGCGGGGGCACCCCAACACCGGGGAGCTGTTTTTT. The V gene is TRBV6-2 or TRBV6-3, the J gene TRBJ2-2, with D perhaps TRBD2 (7 bases). The CDR3 totals 18 residues. The V end was cut by 0 bases, the J end by 2 bases, with 16 bases between. The germline V gene encodes CDR1 MNHEY and CDR2 SVGEGT.

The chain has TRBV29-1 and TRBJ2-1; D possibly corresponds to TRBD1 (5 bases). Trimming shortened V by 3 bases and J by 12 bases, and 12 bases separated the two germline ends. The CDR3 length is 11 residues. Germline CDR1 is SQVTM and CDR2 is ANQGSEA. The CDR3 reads CSVEGRDLQFF. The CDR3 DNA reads TGCAGCGTTGAGGGCAGGGATTTGCAGTTCTTC.

The CDR3 here is CASSDRVGGQPQHF. The CDR3 DNA reads as TGTGCCAGTAGCGACAGGGTGGGAGGTCAGCCCCAGCATTTT. V gene TRBV19 combines with J gene TRBJ1-5; 7 bases map to TRBD1. This CDR3 has 14 residues. The junction had 8 bases not matched to a gene; V was cut back by 6 bases and J by 6 bases. CDR1 and CDR2 (germline): LNHDA, SQIVND (reference sequence).

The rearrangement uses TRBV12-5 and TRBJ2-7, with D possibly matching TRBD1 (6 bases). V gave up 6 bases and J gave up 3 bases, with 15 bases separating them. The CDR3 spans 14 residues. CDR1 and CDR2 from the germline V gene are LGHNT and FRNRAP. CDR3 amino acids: CASGQTGRGYEQYF. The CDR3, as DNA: TGTGCTAGTGGCCAGACAGGTAGAGGCTACGAGCAGTACTTC.

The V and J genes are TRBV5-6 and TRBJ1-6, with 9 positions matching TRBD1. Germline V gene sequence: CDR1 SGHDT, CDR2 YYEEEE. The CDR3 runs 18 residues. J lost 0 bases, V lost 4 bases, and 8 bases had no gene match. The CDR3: CASSPGQGPSSYNSPLHF. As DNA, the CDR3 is TGTGCCAGCAGCCCTGGACAGGGGCCCAGCTCCTATAATTCACCCCTCCACTTT.

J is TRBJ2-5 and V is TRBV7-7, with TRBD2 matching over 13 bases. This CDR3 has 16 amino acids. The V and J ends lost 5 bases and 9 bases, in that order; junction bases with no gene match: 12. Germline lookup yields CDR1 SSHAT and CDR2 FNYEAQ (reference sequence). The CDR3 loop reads CASSKGLAGSGGAQYF. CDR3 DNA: TGTGCCAGCAGCAAGGGACTAGCGGGGTCCGGGGGGGCCCAGTACTTC. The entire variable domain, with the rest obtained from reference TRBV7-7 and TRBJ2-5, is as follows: GAGVSQSPRYKVTKRGQDVTLRCDPISSHATLYWYQQALGQGPEFLTYFNYEAQPDKSGLPSDRFSAERPEGSISTLTIQRTEQRDSAMYRCASSKGLAGSGGAQYFGPGTRLLVL.

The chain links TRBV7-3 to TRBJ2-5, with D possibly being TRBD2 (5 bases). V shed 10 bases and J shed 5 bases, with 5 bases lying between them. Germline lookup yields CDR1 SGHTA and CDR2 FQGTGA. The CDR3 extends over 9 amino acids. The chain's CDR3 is CAIAETQYF. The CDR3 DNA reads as TGTGCCATAGCGGAGACCCAGTACTTC.

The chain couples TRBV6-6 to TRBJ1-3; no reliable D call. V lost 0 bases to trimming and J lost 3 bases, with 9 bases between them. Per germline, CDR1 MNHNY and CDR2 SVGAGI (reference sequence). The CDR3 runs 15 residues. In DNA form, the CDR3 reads TGTGCCAGCAGTTACTCGGGCGGGCATGGAAACACCATATATTTT. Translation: CASSYSGGHGNTIYF.

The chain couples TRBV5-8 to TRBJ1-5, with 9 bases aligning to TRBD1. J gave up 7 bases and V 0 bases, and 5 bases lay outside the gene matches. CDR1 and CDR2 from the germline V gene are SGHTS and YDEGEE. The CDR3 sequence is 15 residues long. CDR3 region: CASSLVGQGRQPQHF. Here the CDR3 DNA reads TGTGCCAGCAGCTTGGTGGGACAGGGACGGCAGCCCCAGCATTTT.

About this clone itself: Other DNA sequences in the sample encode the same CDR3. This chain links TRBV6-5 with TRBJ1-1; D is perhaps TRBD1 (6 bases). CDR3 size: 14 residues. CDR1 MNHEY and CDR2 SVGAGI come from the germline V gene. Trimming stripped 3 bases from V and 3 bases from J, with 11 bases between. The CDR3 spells CASSYSRGHTEAFF. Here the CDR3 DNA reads TGTGCCAGCAGTTATTCCAGGGGCCACACTGAAGCTTTCTTT.